The rows below give T cell receptor beta chains drawn from one sample of a study of shared clonotypes between healthy human individuals. Repertoires were generated with immunoSEQ multiplex PCR, while TCRdb's copy carries only in-frame clones and drops some. There are approximately 600,000 clones in the sample; approximately 96% occur only once, and about 0.11% lies in the top ten. Sequencing was performed on naive CD8+ T cells sorted from blood. These receptors came from a woman between 25 and 40 years old in good health. Each CDR3 is given with its conserved first and last residue. Clone size is given for some rows only: seen once, a few or many times, or a class if the clone is expanded.

TRBV28	TRBJ1-1	NA	CASTGQGWKNTEAFF
TRBV9	TRBJ1-4	NA	CASSSSVFLDSPNEKLFF
TRBV4-2	TRBJ1-1	NA	CASSQTGTPNTEAFF
TRBV14	TRBJ2-7	NA	CASSQDNREHYEQYF
TRBV10-3	TRBJ2-7	NA	CAHGTTSYEQYF
TRBV25-1	TRBJ2-1	NA	CASSSTRNNEQFF
TRBV2	NA	NA	CASAPGLDLEQYF
TRBV2	TRBJ2-2	NA	CASSETGTGNTGELFF
TRBV7-9	TRBJ1-1	NA	CASSLGGGNTEAFF
TRBV7-9	TRBJ2-7	once	CASSASSGRLYEQYF
TRBV5-1	TRBJ2-5	NA	CASSLESPQETQYF
TRBV28	NA	NA	CASRTGLTYEQYF
TRBV29-1	NA	NA	CSVGWSGASYEQYF
TRBV6-1	TRBJ2-5	NA	CASSEPGLNQETQYF
TRBV7-9	TRBJ1-5	NA	CASSRGGIGAGNQPQHF
TRBV6-1	TRBJ1-2	NA	CASSEGPGPHSYGYTF
TRBV20-1	TRBJ2-1	NA	CSALAGVEQFF
TRBV27	TRBJ2-7	NA	CASSLSGNEQYF
TRBV27	TRBJ1-5	NA	CASSLSGRNQPQHF
TRBV29-1	TRBJ2-7	NA	CSVEDPRQGSSYEQYF
TRBV5-1	TRBJ2-7	NA	CASSFDSGSYSYEQYF
TRBV7-9	TRBJ2-7	NA	CATQDPGRLTGEQYF
TRBV28	TRBJ2-1	once	CASRTSMTSSYNEQFF
TRBV10-1	TRBJ2-5	NA	CASSEGASGRGETQYF
TRBV11-2	TRBJ1-2	NA	CASSSAPGPVYGYTF
TRBV4-1	TRBJ2-1	NA	CASSHSGGRGAYNEQFF
TRBV13	TRBJ1-5	NA	CASSLPGGPQHF
TRBV6-5	TRBJ2-7	once	CASRGLQMYEQYF
TRBV9	TRBJ2-3	NA	CASSAGAGDGADTQYF